This paragraph covers one T cell receptor (beta chain) sequence. Its antigen is not known. The investigators amplified TCR beta CDR3 regions from RNA transcripts. A first-round RT-PCR of the TCR CDR3 used the HTBI primer set. TCRdb used MiXCR to reprocess the multiplex PCR reads, holding one entry per CDR3 protein. This sample has approximately 600,000 distinct CDR3 sequences, with 14% found just once. The data are from a study of T cells in Graves' hyperthyroidism and ophthalmopathy. General study findings and limits: From stable hyperthyroidism, ophthalmopathy was set apart by a 13 V-J model. Most thyroid clonotypes with frequency above 0.001 were detected in blood. For ophthalmopathy, model prediction preceded onset by a median about 6 months.

The CDR3 consists of 16 residues. V was shortened by 1 base and J by 0 bases, with 12 bases between the two germline ends. In germline, CDR1 is SEHNR, CDR2 FQNEAQ (reference sequence). The sequencing sample was made of blood. The chain recombines TRBV7-9 with TRBJ1-2; D call uncertain. The origin of this receptor is a woman aged 18 to 35 with Graves' ophthalmopathy. CDR3: CASSLVSRNTNYGYTF. CDR3 nucleotides: TGTGCCAGCAGCTTAGTTTCCAGGAATACTAACTATGGCTACACCTTC.